The 5 T cell receptor beta chains in this list originate from one sample, sequenced in a study of post-analysis software for immune sequencing data. Study-wide findings and caveats: Controls had lower frequencies than patients of a handful of TRBV segments, which included TRBV5-6, TRBV5-1 and TRBV20-1.

The TCR beta cDNA libraries carried unique molecular identifiers. TCRdb itself ran the PCR reads through MiXCR, one entry per CDR3 protein. The table includes fewer than 850,000 distinct CDR3 sequences, 40% to 55% detected once. Which antigens these TCRs recognize remains unknown. The sequencing input was blood. Receptor source: a girl between 5 and 17 years old with multiple sclerosis.

This clonotype was picked up a small number of times. The chain employs TRBV29-1 and TRBJ1-1, with 9 nucleotides matching TRBD1. J gave up 2 bases and V 7 bases, and 8 bases lay outside the gene matches. Germline CDR1 reads SQVTM; CDR2 reads ANQGSEA. CDR3 length: 14 amino acids. The CDR3 is CSARTGAANTEAFF. The CDR3 DNA is TGCAGCGCTCGGACAGGGGCGGCAAACACTGAAGCTTTCTTT.

This clonotype was detected only a few times. The genes are TRBV6-5 and TRBJ2-1; TRBD2 aligns across 7 bases. Germline V lookup: CDR1 MNHEY, CDR2 SVGAGI. J gave up 5 bases and V 5 bases, and 9 bases lay outside the gene matches. CDR3 length: 15 residues. CDR3 sequence (DNA): TGTGCCAGCAGTCGACCGGGACTACGAGACAATGAGCAGTTCTTC. The encoded protein is CASSRPGLRDNEQFF.

The chain couples TRBV29-1 to TRBJ2-5; perhaps TRBD1 as D (6 bases). The CDR3 is 13 amino acids. The V end lost 7 bases, the J end lost 9 bases, and 21 bases lay between the germline ends. Germline assignment: CDR1 SQVTM and CDR2 ANQGSEA. CDR3 sequence (DNA): TGCAGCGGGCACACCGGGACACTGGGGGCCCAGTACTTC. This translates into CSGHTGTLGAQYF.

Only one count was recorded for this clonotype. V is TRBV20-1 and J is TRBJ2-2, with 11 bases that match TRBD2. Germline-derived CDR1 and CDR2 are DFQATT and SNEGSKA (reference sequence). The junction had 9 bases not matched to a gene; V was cut back by 5 bases and J by 4 bases. The CDR3 spans 16 residues. The CDR3 sequence is CSARGTSGTLTGELFF. The CDR3 bases are TGCAGTGCTCGAGGGACTAGCGGAACTCTCACCGGGGAGCTGTTTTTT.

This clonotype occurred a few times. The gene calls are TRBV20-1 and TRBJ2-1; the match to TRBD2 covers 15 bases. Per germline, CDR1 DFQATT and CDR2 SNEGSKA (reference sequence). The CDR3 is 14 amino acids. CDR3 region: CTIPGLAGGNEQFF. The CDR3 region has the DNA TGCACCATTCCGGGACTAGCGGGAGGTAATGAGCAGTTCTTC.